A single sample is the source of the 16 T cell receptor beta chains below, sequenced in a study of T cell repertoires in cytomegalovirus infection. No antigen has been identified for these receptors. MiXCR, applied by TCRdb to the reads, yields one record per CDR3 protein. Of 800,000 to 950,000 distinct CDR3 sequences in the sample, around a third were seen once. The sample in question was cultured CD8+ T cells from PBMCs, obtained from culture after CMV antigen stimulation. The receptors come from a human donor in good health (CMV status not recorded). Some clones in this sample may be carry-over from other donors' samples.

There are a few counts of this clonotype. This chain joins TRBV6-2 or TRBV6-3 and TRBJ2-3; 12 bases agree with TRBD1. Losses at the gene ends were 10 bases for V and 1 base for J; bases not matched to a gene: 9. Germline CDR1 and CDR2: MNHEY and SVGEGT. The CDR3 has 16 residues. The CDR3 sequence is CAIRRDRGQGTDTQYF. For the CDR3, the DNA is TGTGCCATCCGGAGGGACAGGGGGCAAGGCACAGATACGCAGTATTTT.

This clonotype was counted between two and nine times. The V and J genes are TRBV15 and TRBJ1-5; D is undetermined. The V and J ends lost 0 bases and 7 bases respectively, with 7 bases between them. The CDR3 has 13 residues. CDR1 and CDR2 from the germline V gene are LNHNV and YYDKDF (reference sequence). CDR3 DNA: TGTGCCACCAGCAGAGAGGGAGTCCAGCCCCAGCATTTT. Protein sequence: CATSREGVQPQHF.

The gene calls are TRBV7-9 and TRBJ1-5; 9 positions match TRBD1. Germline loops: CDR1 SEHNR, CDR2 FQNEAQ (reference sequence). V was clipped by 3 bases and J by 1 base; unmatched bases: 7. The CDR3 has 17 amino acids. This CDR3 reads CASSLGGQGGSNQPQHF. CDR3 DNA: TGTGCCAGCAGCTTGGGGGGACAGGGAGGGAGCAATCAGCCCCAGCATTTT.

This clonotype was counted many times. J is TRBJ2-5 and V is TRBV11-2; perhaps TRBD2 as D (6 bases). Germline CDR1 reads SGHAT; CDR2 reads FQNNGV. V dropped 4 bases and J dropped 3 bases, with 15 bases sitting between them. CDR3 length: 15 residues. The CDR3 sequence: CASSSADQREETQYF. DNA for the CDR3: TGTGCCAGCAGCTCGGCGGACCAGCGGGAAGAGACCCAGTACTTC.

At least ten counts were recorded for this clonotype. The V call is TRBV12-3 or TRBV12-4, the J call TRBJ2-5; tentative D call: TRBD2 (7 bases). Trimming took 6 bases from V and 3 from J, leaving 20 bases between them. This CDR3 region has 16 residues. The CDR3 DNA follows: TGTGCCAGCAGGGCCCTGGGGGGGCGCGGAGAAGAGACCCAGTACTTC. Its protein is CASRALGGRGEETQYF.

V gene TRBV5-4 combines with J gene TRBJ1-2; TRBD1 is a possible D gene (5 bases). Germline CDR1 SGHNT, CDR2 YYREEE (reference sequence). The CDR3 runs to 14 residues. Trimming stripped 4 bases from V and 4 bases from J, with 14 bases between. The CDR3: CASSQPGQGYGYTF. CDR3 sequence (DNA): TGTGCCAGCAGCCAGCCGGGGCAGGGCTATGGCTACACCTTC.

There are many counts of this clonotype. The chain is built from TRBV12-3 or TRBV12-4 and TRBJ1-2, with TRBD1 matching 8 bases. V lost 6 bases, J lost 6 bases, and 9 bases stayed unmatched. The CDR3 length is 14 residues. CDR3: CASSLGTGYDGYTF. The CDR3 coding sequence is TGTGCCAGCAGCCTAGGGACAGGTTATGATGGCTACACCTTC.

This clonotype was picked up many times. The CDR3, as DNA: TGTGCCAGCAGCCCGGACGACTCTGGAAACACCATATATTTT. Its translation is CASSPDDSGNTIYF. The J gene is TRBJ1-3, the V gene TRBV7-9, with unresolved D. The CDR3 runs 14 residues. Germline CDR1 SEHNR, CDR2 FQNEAQ (reference sequence). V shed 5 bases and J shed 0 bases, with 8 bases lying between them.

V is TRBV6-6 and J is TRBJ1-5; D is possibly TRBD1 (5 bases). The germline CDR1 and CDR2 sequences are MNHNY and SVGAGI (reference sequence). Deletions cut 6 bases from V and 0 bases from J, with 12 bases between. This CDR3 has 15 amino acids. The CDR3 sequence: CASRGGQISNQPQHF. DNA for the CDR3: TGTGCCAGCAGAGGAGGACAAATTAGCAATCAGCCCCAGCATTTT.

This clonotype was seen a single time. The chain joins TRBV6-6 to TRBJ2-5; D is ambiguous. Germline V gives CDR1 MNHNY, CDR2 SVGAGI (reference sequence). The CDR3 extends over 17 amino acids. V was clipped by 4 bases and J by 2 bases, with 20 bases between them. This CDR3 reads CASSSPAQVAGQETQYF. CDR3 bases: TGTGCCAGCAGTTCCCCCGCCCAGGTCGCAGGACAAGAGACCCAGTACTTC.

As for this clonotype: Just one base apart from a much larger clone, this may be a read error. V and J are TRBV6-6 and TRBJ2-4; TRBD1 might be the D (6 bases). Deletions cut 7 bases from V and 6 bases from J, with 7 bases between. The CDR3 spans 11 residues. Germline V gene data show CDR1 as MNHNY and CDR2 as SVGAGI (reference sequence). The CDR3 here is CASIQGNIQYF. CDR3 nucleotide sequence: TGTGCCAGCATACAGGGAAACATTCAGTACTTC.

The chain has TRBV19 and TRBJ2-2, with D perhaps matching TRBD2 (6 bases). Per germline, CDR1 LNHDA and CDR2 SQIVND (reference sequence). There are 16 residues in the CDR3. Between the trimmed V and J ends, which lost 9 bases and 3 bases, there was a span of 20 bases. CDR3 amino acids: CASRGSGQDYTGELFF. The CDR3 DNA reads as TGTGCCAGCCGGGGGAGTGGCCAGGATTACACCGGGGAGCTGTTTTTT. Using reference TRBV19 and TRBJ2-2 for the parts outside the CDR3, the full variable domain is DGGITQSPKYLFRKEGQNVTLSCEQNLNHDAMYWYRQDPGQGLRLIYYSQIVNDFQKGDIAEGYSVSREKKESFPLTVTSAQKNPTAFYLCASRGSGQDYTGELFFGEGSRLTVL.

V and J are TRBV3-1 and TRBJ2-1; 11 bases agree with TRBD2. V shed 2 bases and J 10 bases; nucleotides not matched to a gene: 13. The CDR3 loop spans 17 amino acids. The germline gives CDR1 LGHDT, CDR2 YNNKEL (reference sequence). CDR3 DNA: TGTGCCAGCAGCCAACCCCCGCTAGCGGGGGGTTGGGGGGAGCAGTTCTTC. Protein: CASSQPPLAGGWGEQFF.

The chain combines TRBV15 with TRBJ1-2; 10 nucleotides agree with TRBD1. The germline V gene encodes CDR1 LNHNV and CDR2 YYDKDF (reference sequence). V lost 0 bases to trimming and J lost 8 bases; unmatched junction nucleotides: 6. CDR3 length: 15 amino acids. For the CDR3, the DNA is TGTGCCACCAGCAGAGATACCGGGACAGGGGCCGGCTACACCTTC. As protein: CATSRDTGTGAGYTF. The variable domain in full, completed from reference TRBV15 and TRBJ1-2, reads DAMVIQNPRYQVTQFGKPVTLSCSQTLNHNVMYWYQQKSSQAPKLLFHYYDKDFNNEADTPDNFQSRRPNTSFCFLDIRSPGLGDTAMYLCATSRDTGTGAGYTFGSGTRLTVV.

This clonotype was seen only a few times. This rearrangement joins TRBV4-3 to TRBJ1-1; D unclear. The CDR3 contains 16 residues. Per the germline V gene, CDR1 is LGHNA and CDR2 is YSLEER. Deletions cut 2 bases from V and 3 bases from J, with 16 bases between. The CDR3 DNA reads TGCGCCAGCAGCCAACTCTACAATCGACCTGACACTGAAGCTTTCTTT. Its protein is CASSQLYNRPDTEAFF.

V is TRBV20-1 and J is TRBJ2-1, with TRBD2 as a possible D gene (5 bases). CDR3 length: 14 amino acids. With 6 bases removed from V and 0 bases from J, the gap between germline ends came to 12 bases. The germline gives CDR1 DFQATT, CDR2 SNEGSKA (reference sequence). The CDR3 coding sequence is TGCAGTGCCGAGAGGGTTAGCTCCTACAATGAGCAGTTCTTC. It encodes CSAERVSSYNEQFF.